What follows are 14 T cell receptor beta chains derived from one specimen sequenced in a study of cytomegalovirus exposure and HLA in healthy donors. 13 Jbeta primers and 60 Vbeta primers were used for the PCR. Profiled with immunoSEQ multiplex PCR; TCRdb holds only in-frame clones, not every one. The data show 95,000 to 150,000 clones, with nearly 80% seen just once and 3% to 4% held by the top ten. Input material: PBMCs. These TCRs come from a woman between 25 and 40 years old in good health and CMV-seropositive.

The chain links TRBV4-1 to TRBJ1-6, with 9 nucleotides matching TRBD1. Germline V gene sequence: CDR1 MGHRA, CDR2 YSYEKL. The CDR3 runs 15 residues. V shed 3 bases, J shed 10 bases, and the junction held 7 bases outside the gene matches. The CDR3 protein is CASSQGQGVFSPLHF. In DNA, the CDR3 is TGCGCCAGCAGCCAGGGACAGGGAGTATTCTCACCCCTCCACTTT.

This sequence joins TRBV7-9 and TRBJ1-4; 8 bases map to TRBD1. Germline V gives CDR1 SEHNR, CDR2 FQNEAQ (reference sequence). This CDR3 has 18 amino acids. With 5 bases clipped from V and 5 bases from J, the junction kept 16 bases outside the gene matches. The CDR3 here is CASSDWTGPPGGNEKLFF. CDR3 in DNA: TGTGCCAGCAGCGACTGGACAGGGCCGCCAGGAGGGAATGAAAAACTGTTTTTT.

The chain employs TRBV2 and TRBJ1-4; D is uncertain. V shed 6 bases and J shed 0 bases, with 11 bases lying between them. The CDR3 length is 15 residues. The germline V gene encodes CDR1 SNHLY and CDR2 FYNNEI. CDR3 nucleotides: TGTGCCAGCAGCCCCCAGATTGCAACTAATGAAAAACTGTTTTTT. Residues: CASSPQIATNEKLFF.

J is TRBJ1-3 and V is TRBV28; 7 bases are a match to TRBD1. The CDR3 is 17 residues long. Looked up from germline, CDR1 is MDHEN and CDR2 is SYDVKM. With V trimmed by 5 bases and J by 0 bases, 10 bases remained unmatched. Here the CDR3 reads CASSGGGRDSSGNTIYF. In DNA form, the CDR3 reads TGTGCCAGCAGTGGGGGCGGACGGGACAGCTCTGGAAACACCATATATTTT.

The chain links TRBV6-1 to TRBJ1-5, with a possible D match to TRBD1 (6 bases). V was trimmed by 2 bases and J by 4 bases, leaving 12 bases between them. The CDR3 extends over 15 amino acids. CDR1 is MNHNS and CDR2 is SASEGT in the germline V gene. The CDR3 loop is CASSEWAGTNQPQHF. DNA for the CDR3: TGTGCCAGCAGTGAATGGGCAGGGACAAATCAGCCCCAGCATTTT.

The V call is TRBV4-3, the J call TRBJ1-2; TRBD1 is a possible D gene (5 bases). V was clipped by 1 base and J by 6 bases, with 15 bases between them. Germline V CDR1 and CDR2: LGHNA, YSLEER. CDR3 length equals 15 residues. CDR3 nucleotides: TGCGCCAGCAGCCAAGTTCCGCAGGGAGGGAATGGCTACACCTTC. Translation gives CASSQVPQGGNGYTF.

This clone showed up just a few times. The chain joins TRBV6-5 to TRBJ2-2; D not resolved. Trimming took off 7 bases at V and 3 bases at J, with 15 bases between the two ends. The CDR3 loop spans 15 amino acids. CDR1 and CDR2 from the germline V gene are MNHEY and SVGAGI. The CDR3 spells CASTLETPHTGELFF. Written as DNA, the CDR3 is TGTGCCAGCACTTTAGAGACACCACACACCGGGGAGCTGTTTTTT.

This clone was counted between two and nine times. The chain recombines TRBV4-1 with TRBJ2-3; 12 positions match TRBD2. The CDR3 sequence is 21 residues long. CDR1 and CDR2 (germline): MGHRA, YSYEKL. The trim removed 0 bases at V and 2 bases at J, leaving 15 bases unmatched. CDR3 bases: TGCGCCAGCAGCCAAGAGTTCTCGGCTAGCGGGGGGGCCGCTCCCACAGATACGCAGTATTTT. Residues: CASSQEFSASGGAAPTDTQYF.

There are a few counts of this clone. This chain connects TRBV11-2 to TRBJ2-3; TRBD2 is a possible D gene (6 bases). V shed 5 bases and J shed 1 base, with 13 bases lying between them. The CDR3 length is 15 residues. CDR1 SGHAT and CDR2 FQNNGV come from the germline V gene. DNA of the CDR3: TGTGCCAGCAGCCGATATAGCGGTCGCACAGATACGCAGTATTTT. It codes for CASSRYSGRTDTQYF.

This chain joins TRBV30 and TRBJ1-1; 7 nucleotides agree with TRBD1. V was clipped by 0 bases and J by 0 bases; unmatched bases: 10. Germline values: CDR1 GTSNPN, CDR2 SVGIG (reference sequence). CDR3 length: 17 amino acids. The CDR3 spells CAWSVRGPRGLNTEAFF. CDR3 DNA sequence: TGTGCCTGGAGTGTAAGGGGGCCGCGCGGTTTGAACACTGAAGCTTTCTTT. Combining the CDR3 with reference TRBV30 and TRBJ1-1 gives the whole variable domain SQTIHQWPATLVQPVGSPLSLECTVEGTSNPNLYWYRQAAGRGLQLLFYSVGIGQISSEVPQNLSASRPQDRQFILSSKKLLLSDSGFYLCAWSVRGPRGLNTEAFFGQGTRLTVV.

The chain recombines TRBV19 with TRBJ2-5, with TRBD1 matching over 9 bases. The V gene end was trimmed by 3 bases and the J gene end by 6 bases; junction bases not matched to a gene: 5. The CDR3 is made up of 14 amino acids. CDR1 and CDR2 (germline): LNHDA, SQIVND (reference sequence). The CDR3 DNA reads TGTGCCAGTAGTATTCTCGGACAGGGGAAGACCCAGTACTTC. It specifies CASSILGQGKTQYF.

The CDR3 loop reads CASSPTGGSEQFF. CDR3 sequence (DNA): TGTGCCAGCAGCCCTACAGGGGGCAGTGAGCAGTTCTTC. The V call is TRBV11-3, the J call TRBJ2-1, with 9 positions matching TRBD1. V was pared by 5 bases and J by 9 bases, with 5 bases of the junction left unmatched. Germline loops: CDR1 SGHNT, CDR2 YENEEA. This CDR3 comprises 13 residues.

This clone was recorded a few times. The chain uses TRBV28 and TRBJ1-4, with D tentatively TRBD1 (5 bases). Trimming took 8 bases from V and 8 from J, leaving 15 bases between them. The CDR3 covers 13 residues. CDR1 is MDHEN, CDR2 SYDVKM, per germline. For the CDR3, the DNA is TGTGCCAGCGGCACCAAAAAGGGGGAAAAACTGTTTTTT. Amino acids: CASGTKKGEKLFF.

The V call is TRBV29-1, the J call TRBJ1-5; a possible D gene is TRBD1 (6 bases). The germline CDR1 and CDR2 sequences are SQVTM and ANQGSEA. This CDR3 region has 14 residues. V gave up 4 bases and J gave up 2 bases, with 12 bases separating them. In DNA, the CDR3 is TGCAGCGTTGTTAGGGGGTCTGGCAATCAGCCCCAGCATTTT. Translating gives CSVVRGSGNQPQHF.